These 5 T cell receptor beta chains share one sample of origin, sequenced in a study of T cells in Graves' hyperthyroidism and ophthalmopathy. There were TCR beta CDR3 regions amplified from RNA transcripts. An initial round of RT-PCR targeting the TCR CDR3 relied on the HTBI primer set. TCRdb analysed the multiplex PCR reads with MiXCR anew, one entry per CDR3 protein. The sample includes 400,000 to 500,000 distinct CDR3 sequences, roughly 14% of them seen just once. The sequenced sample was blood. These TCRs come from a young man with Graves' ophthalmopathy.

Ten or more counts support this clonotype. V is TRBV6-1 and J is TRBJ2-3; 7 nucleotides match TRBD1. The junction had 11 bases not matched to a gene; V was cut back by 6 bases and J by 2 bases. In germline, CDR1 is MNHNS, CDR2 SASEGT. CDR3 size: 16 residues. The CDR3 DNA follows: TGTGCCAGCAGCTCCCTACAGGGGCCCCACACAGATACGCAGTATTTT. Its translation: CASSSLQGPHTDTQYF.

Note on this clonotype: Since a much larger clone is just one base distant, this may be a read error. The rearrangement uses TRBV7-6 and TRBJ2-5; 11 nucleotides match TRBD2. The J call could be wrong; TRBJ2-1 is a better fit for the DNA end. The CDR3 loop spans 14 amino acids. In germline, CDR1 is SGHVS, CDR2 FNYEAQ. The CDR3 is CASSSGGALETQFF. CDR3 DNA sequence: TGTGCCAGCAGTAGCGGGGGGGCCTTGGAGACCCAGTTCTTC.

This clonotype came up many times. The V gene is TRBV18, the J gene TRBJ2-2; the match to TRBD1 covers 10 bases. The CDR3 has 16 residues. After removal of 3 bases from V and 3 bases from J, the junction contained 4 bases not matched to a gene. The V gene's germline CDR1 is KGHSH and CDR2 LQKENI. In nucleotides, the CDR3 is TGTGCCAGCTCACCGAGGGGACAGGGGTACACCGGGGAGCTGTTTTTT. Protein product: CASSPRGQGYTGELFF. The whole variable domain, filled in from reference TRBV18 and TRBJ2-2, reads NAGVMQNPRHLVRRRGQEARLRCSPMKGHSHVYWYRQLPEEGLKFMVYLQKENIIDESGMPKERFSAEFPKEGPSILRIQQVVRGDSAAYFCASSPRGQGYTGELFFGEGSRLTVL.

Ten or more counts support this clonotype. The chain links TRBV20-1 to TRBJ1-2; tentatively, D is TRBD1 (6 bases). Looked up from germline, CDR1 is DFQATT and CDR2 is SNEGSKA (reference sequence). The V gene lost 2 bases and the J gene lost 3 bases, with 10 bases spanning the gap. The CDR3 is made up of 13 amino acids. CDR3 sequence reads: CSARSGEDYGYTF. The CDR3 DNA sequence: TGCAGTGCTAGATCAGGGGAGGACTATGGCTACACCTTC.

This clonotype was seen many times. The rearrangement uses TRBV11-3 and TRBJ1-3; no definite D call. Germline CDR1 SGHNT, CDR2 YENEEA. V was trimmed by 2 bases and J by 4 bases, leaving 15 bases between them. CDR3 length equals 16 residues. The chain's CDR3 is CASSLLFDLPGNTIYF. CDR3 DNA: TGTGCCAGCAGCTTATTATTCGACCTCCCGGGAAACACCATATATTTT.